Presented here are 5 T cell receptor beta chains from one specimen sequenced in a study of shared clonotypes between healthy human individuals. Assay: immunoSEQ multiplex PCR; the TCRdb copy retains only in-frame clones and omits some. The sample has about 2.4 million clones; roughly 93% are singletons. Sample: naive CD4+ T cells from PBMCs. Subset indicated: CD45RA+ positively selected. The receptor set was obtained from a young man in good health. Some clones in this sample may be carry-over from other donors' samples.

This sequence joins TRBV6-1 and TRBJ2-1, with TRBD2 matching 12 bases. Germline V gene lookup returns CDR1 MNHNS and CDR2 SASEGT. V was pared by 4 bases and J by 4 bases, with 5 bases of the junction left unmatched. The CDR3 is made up of 16 amino acids. The CDR3 nucleotides read TGTGCCAGCAGTGCCAGACTAGCGGGAGCTTACAATGAGCAGTTCTTC. The encoded protein is CASSARLAGAYNEQFF.

The chain uses TRBV7-2 and TRBJ2-5, with 13 nucleotides matching TRBD2. This CDR3 spans 19 amino acids. Germline loops: CDR1 SGHTA, CDR2 FQGNSA. The ends lost 5 bases at V and 2 bases at J; junction bases unmatched: 14. In DNA, the CDR3 is TGTGCCAGCAGCAATCAATTCGGGACTAGCGGGGACGTTCAAGAGACCCAGTACTTC. Translating gives CASSNQFGTSGDVQETQYF.

The V gene is TRBV7-3, the J gene TRBJ2-3; TRBD2 matches at 13 bases. J was trimmed by 4 bases and V by 5 bases; bases with no gene match: 6. CDR3 length: 16 amino acids. The germline V gene has CDR1 SGHTA and CDR2 FQGTGA. The CDR3 loop is CASSTGLAGVADTQYF. The CDR3 DNA sequence: TGTGCCAGCAGCACCGGACTAGCGGGAGTTGCAGATACGCAGTATTTT. The full variable domain, completed using reference TRBV7-3 and TRBJ2-3, is GAGVSQTPSNKVTEKGKYVELRCDPISGHTALYWYRQSLGQGPEFLIYFQGTGAADDSGLPNDRFFAVRPEGSVSTLKIQRTERGDSAVYLCASSTGLAGVADTQYFGPGTRLTVL.

This chain uses TRBV4-2 with TRBJ1-4; D gene unclear. The V end lost 1 base, the J end lost 12 bases, and 18 bases lay between the germline ends. Germline V gene lookup returns CDR1 LGHNA and CDR2 YNFKEQ. This CDR3 is 15 amino acids long. CDR3 region: CASSQGGSGPIELFF. CDR3 sequence (DNA): TGTGCCAGCAGCCAAGGAGGGAGCGGCCCAATTGAACTGTTTTTT.

V gene TRBV28 combines with J gene TRBJ1-3; a weak D match, TRBD1 (6 bases). The CDR3 covers 14 residues. Germline loops: CDR1 MDHEN, CDR2 SYDVKM. V lost 7 bases and J 5 bases, leaving 15 bases between the germline ends. CDR3 amino acids: CASTLTGIRNTIYF. The CDR3, as DNA: TGTGCCAGCACCCTAACAGGGATTCGAAACACCATATATTTT.